A single sample is the source of the 3 T cell receptor beta chains below, sequenced in a study of CD8+ T cells in alopecia areata. RNA was extracted and reverse transcribed into cDNA as the sequencing template. Clones were sequenced by immunoSEQ multiplex PCR, and TCRdb holds only the in-frame ones, with some missing. Among 140,000 to 150,000 clones listed, over 70% were seen once. Material: CD8+ T cells sorted from blood, obtained at week 0. The receptors originated from a human donor with alopecia areata.

The rearrangement links TRBV5-1 to TRBJ2-7; 13 nucleotides agree with TRBD2. CDR1 is SGHRS and CDR2 is YFSETQ in the germline V gene. The CDR3 has 15 residues. Unmatched junction bases numbered 6, after V lost 4 bases and J lost 5 bases. CDR3: CASSVGLAGINEQYF. The DNA for the CDR3 is TGCGCCAGCAGCGTGGGACTAGCGGGGATAAACGAGCAGTACTTC.

This clone was seen only a few times. The chain employs TRBV27 and TRBJ2-1; D might be TRBD2 (6 bases). Trimming pared 4 bases from V and 5 bases from J, leaving 12 bases between. Germline V CDR1 and CDR2: MNHEY, SMNVEV (reference sequence). This CDR3 is built from 14 residues. This CDR3 reads CASSYLEGNNEQFF. The CDR3 DNA follows: TGTGCCAGCAGTTATCTGGAGGGAAACAATGAGCAGTTCTTC.

This rearrangement joins TRBV10-3 to TRBJ1-1; D gene unclear. The CDR3 loop spans 12 amino acids. The germline gives CDR1 ENHRY, CDR2 SYGVKD. Trimming cost V 0 bases and J 8 bases, with 7 bases left between them. This CDR3 is CAISESTAEAFF. CDR3 sequence (DNA): TGTGCCATCAGTGAGTCAACAGCCGAAGCTTTCTTT.